This TCR beta chain was retrieved from a study of identical twins. Each CDR3 protein gets one entry after TCRdb re-called the 5' RACE reads with MiXCR. Of 700,000 or so distinct CDR3 sequences in the sample, 21% were seen once. This CDR3 has 14 residues. Germline assignment: CDR1 SGHAT and CDR2 FQNNGV. V shed 2 bases, J shed 10 bases, and the junction held 4 bases outside the gene matches. The same sample was also used in a study of T cells expressing NK-cell markers. From that report: Seven sequenced donors out of eight were HCMV-seropositive, one seronegative. The sorts in several experiments were restricted to alpha-beta TCR T cells by an anti-gamma-delta TCR antibody.

The rearrangement links TRBV11-2 to TRBJ2-2; 10 positions agree with TRBD2. The sequence was collected from a woman younger than 35 in good health. Specimen: PBMCs. CDR3 nucleotide sequence: TGTGCCAGCAGCTTAACTAGCGGGGTCGTGGAGCTGTTTTTT. This encodes CASSLTSGVVELFF.